Below are 24 T cell receptor beta chains sequenced from a single sample in a study of early T cells in non-severe SARS-CoV-2 infection. MiXCR was run by TCRdb on the 5' RACE reads, yielding one entry per CDR3 protein. In the table there are roughly 60,000 distinct CDR3 sequences, about 12% of which are singletons. The sequenced material came from whole blood. Source of these receptors: an adult who was a healthcare worker with PCR-confirmed SARS-CoV-2 infection or an uninfected control (not recorded which).

The chain links TRBV18 to TRBJ2-2; TRBD2 matches 7 bases. Germline CDR1 and CDR2: KGHSH and LQKENI. The ends lost 2 bases at V and 1 base at J; junction bases unmatched: 1. The CDR3 loop spans 15 amino acids. CDR3: CASSPSSGNTGELFF. DNA for the CDR3: TGTGCCAGCTCACCATCTAGCGGGAACACCGGGGAGCTGTTTTTT. Looking up the rest from reference TRBV18 and TRBJ2-2 gives the full variable domain: NAGVMQNPRHLVRRRGQEARLRCSPMKGHSHVYWYRQLPEEGLKFMVYLQKENIIDESGMPKERFSAEFPKEGPSILRIQQVVRGDSAAYFCASSPSSGNTGELFFGEGSRLTVL.

The chain is built from TRBV7-9 and TRBJ2-2; D is ambiguous. The V gene's germline CDR1 is SEHNR and CDR2 FQNEAQ (reference sequence). Deletions cut 5 bases from V and 7 bases from J, with 8 bases between. The CDR3 is 12 amino acids. CDR3 amino acids: CASSIGFGELFF. The CDR3 region has the DNA TGTGCCAGCAGCATAGGTTTCGGGGAGCTGTTTTTT.

The V and J genes are TRBV7-9 and TRBJ2-7; D is possibly TRBD1 (6 bases). The CDR3 consists of 12 residues. Trimming took 7 bases from V and 3 from J, leaving 10 bases between them. In germline, CDR1 is SEHNR, CDR2 FQNEAQ (reference sequence). CDR3 residues: CASTQGNYEQYF. The CDR3 nucleotides are TGTGCCAGCACACAGGGAAACTACGAGCAGTACTTC.

This clonotype was seen many times. V gene TRBV7-2 combines with J gene TRBJ2-7, with D perhaps being TRBD1 or TRBD2 (5 bases each). The CDR3 runs 11 residues. Trimming left V 5 bases short and J 11 bases short, with 13 bases between. Germline V CDR1 and CDR2: SGHTA, FQGNSA. This CDR3 is CASSPGTREYF. In DNA, the CDR3 is TGTGCCAGCAGCCCCGGGACGCGGGAGTACTTC.

DNA for the CDR3: TGCGCCAGCAGCTTGGAGGGACGAGCTTACAATGAGCAGTTCTTC. Amino acid sequence: CASSLEGRAYNEQFF. The V gene is TRBV5-1, the J gene TRBJ2-1, with D perhaps assigned TRBD1 or TRBD2 (5 bases each). Trimming stripped 0 bases from V and 4 bases from J, with 11 bases between. This CDR3 region has 15 residues. The germline gives CDR1 SGHRS, CDR2 YFSETQ. The full variable domain, in which reference TRBV5-1 and TRBJ2-1 provide the parts outside the CDR3, is KAGVTQTPRYLIKTRGQQVTLSCSPISGHRSVSWYQQTPGQGLQFLFEYFSETQRNKGNFPGRFSGRQFSNSRSEMNVSTLELGDSALYLCASSLEGRAYNEQFFGPGTRLTVL.

The V gene is TRBV7-9, the J gene TRBJ2-4, with D maybe TRBD1 (5 bases). Trimming cost V 5 bases and J 5 bases, with 10 bases left between them. Germline V CDR1 and CDR2: SEHNR, FQNEAQ (reference sequence). The CDR3 is made up of 13 amino acids. CDR3 residues: CASSPETENIQYF. In DNA, the CDR3 is TGTGCCAGCAGCCCGGAGACAGAAAACATTCAGTACTTC.

The chain uses TRBV24-1 and TRBJ2-1, with 9 bases matching TRBD1. The germline V gene has CDR1 KGHDR and CDR2 SFDVKD. The CDR3 is made up of 15 amino acids. The junction had 4 bases not matched to a gene; V was cut back by 3 bases and J by 5 bases. CDR3 protein: CATSDKQGAHNEQFF. In DNA, the CDR3 is TGTGCCACCAGTGATAAACAGGGGGCCCACAATGAGCAGTTCTTC.

The rearrangement links TRBV5-6 to TRBJ2-7, with D perhaps matching TRBD1 or TRBD2 (5 bases each). The germline CDR1 and CDR2 sequences are SGHDT and YYEEEE. This CDR3 has 15 residues. Trimming took off 1 base at V and 0 bases at J, with 11 bases between the two ends. DNA of the CDR3: TGTGCCAGCAGCTTGAGGGACCGCCTCTCCTACGAGCAGTACTTC. This gives the protein CASSLRDRLSYEQYF.

Comments on this clonotype: A clone one base away is much larger, so this may be a read error. This sequence joins TRBV7-8 and TRBJ2-3; D unresolved. CDR1 is SGHVS, CDR2 FQNEAQ, per germline. This CDR3 contains 15 residues. Trimming took 6 bases from V and 1 from J, leaving 14 bases between them. The CDR3 loop reads CASSGFGGRTDTQYF. The CDR3 bases are TGTGCCAGCAGTGGATTTGGCGGCCGCACAGATACGCAGTATTTT.

This clonotype was detected only a few times. This chain links TRBV11-3 with TRBJ2-2; no definite D call. The germline V and J ends were trimmed by 5 bases and 5 bases, with 9 bases remaining between them. Germline V gene data show CDR1 as SGHNT and CDR2 as YENEEA. The CDR3 runs 13 residues. In nucleotides, the CDR3 is TGTGCCAGCAGCCTTACTGCGACCGGGGAGCTGTTTTTT. It codes for CASSLTATGELFF.

V and J are TRBV20-1 and TRBJ1-1; the match to TRBD1 covers 9 bases. The CDR3 is made up of 13 amino acids. Trimming removed 5 bases from V and 5 bases from J; junction bases left unmatched: 6. CDR1 is DFQATT, CDR2 SNEGSKA, per germline (reference sequence). The CDR3 nucleotides read TGCAGTGCTCCGGGACAGGGTATGACTGAAGCTTTCTTT. Its protein is CSAPGQGMTEAFF.

The rearrangement uses TRBV29-1 and TRBJ2-3; TRBD1 matches at 8 bases. Trimming took 6 bases from V and 0 from J; bases not matched to a gene: 11. The CDR3 spans 16 residues. Germline loops: CDR1 SQVTM, CDR2 ANQGSEA. CDR3 loop: CSVTGAPNISTDTQYF. DNA of the CDR3: TGCAGCGTGACAGGGGCCCCGAACATCAGCACAGATACGCAGTATTTT.

A few counts support this clonotype. The chain combines TRBV4-1 with TRBJ2-1; TRBD1 aligns across 10 bases. Trimming at V came to 3 bases and at J to 5 bases, leaving 4 bases not matched to a gene. This CDR3 has 15 residues. The germline V gene has CDR1 MGHRA and CDR2 YSYEKL. CDR3 DNA: TGCGCCAGCAGCCAGGCCGGGACAGGGGACAATGAGCAGTTCTTC. Its protein is CASSQAGTGDNEQFF.

In its sample, this clonotype was seen a few times. This chain links TRBV3-1 with TRBJ2-3; D unclear. Per the germline V gene, CDR1 is LGHDT and CDR2 is YNNKEL (reference sequence). The ends were cut back, 4 bases at V and 2 bases at J, with 7 bases in the middle. The length of the CDR3 is 13 residues. Here the CDR3 DNA reads TGTGCCAGCAGCCTTCTTAACACAGATACGCAGTATTTT. It encodes CASSLLNTDTQYF.

At least ten counts were recorded for this clonotype. The CDR3 protein is CASRTTIRGPEAFF. CDR3 DNA sequence: TGTGCCAGCCGAACGACTATTCGTGGACCTGAAGCTTTCTTT. This rearrangement joins TRBV6-6 to TRBJ1-1; D not certain. This CDR3 region has 14 residues. The V and J ends lost 8 bases and 6 bases respectively, with 19 bases between them. Germline values: CDR1 MNHNY, CDR2 SVGAGI (reference sequence).

This clonotype is medium-sized by share. V usage is TRBV5-5 and J usage is TRBJ1-1; D not resolved. The V gene's germline CDR1 is SGHKS and CDR2 YYEKEE (reference sequence). V dropped 6 bases and J dropped 2 bases, with 14 bases sitting between them. This CDR3 has 14 amino acids. Here the CDR3 reads CASTLEQVNTEAFF. DNA for the CDR3: TGTGCCAGCACCCTCGAGCAGGTAAACACTGAAGCTTTCTTT.

This clonotype came up once. The rearrangement joins TRBV2 to TRBJ2-7; the D gene is possibly TRBD2 (5 bases). V lost 6 bases, J lost 4 bases, and 19 bases lay in between. Per the germline V gene, CDR1 is SNHLY and CDR2 is FYNNEI. This CDR3 is built from 15 residues. CDR3 DNA sequence: TGTGCCAGCAGCCCCACGTGGGGAGAACTTTACGAGCAGTACTTC. Translated: CASSPTWGELYEQYF.

This clonotype was recorded at least ten times. V usage is TRBV6-2 or TRBV6-3 and J usage is TRBJ2-1; 10 positions match TRBD2. J gave up 3 bases and V 7 bases, and 9 bases lay outside the gene matches. Germline V gene sequence: CDR1 MNHEY, CDR2 SVGEGT. This CDR3 comprises 16 residues. CDR3 residues: CASTISWTSGYNEQFF. CDR3 coding DNA: TGTGCCAGCACCATTAGTTGGACTAGCGGCTACAATGAGCAGTTCTTC.

The chain joins TRBV3-1 to TRBJ1-4; D is uncertain. The V gene lost 4 bases and the J gene lost 8 bases, with 14 bases spanning the gap. The CDR3 is made up of 14 amino acids. Germline V gene sequence: CDR1 LGHDT, CDR2 YNNKEL (reference sequence). The CDR3 sequence: CASSLTKAREKLFF. The CDR3 nucleotides are TGTGCCAGCAGCCTTACAAAGGCGAGGGAAAAACTGTTTTTT.

The rearrangement joins TRBV6-5 to TRBJ2-6; D is unresolved. V gave up 8 bases and J gave up 0 bases, with 14 bases separating them. This CDR3 is built from 16 residues. Germline V gives CDR1 MNHEY, CDR2 SVGAGI. The chain's CDR3 is CASHFSGGSGANVLTF. CDR3 bases: TGTGCCAGCCACTTTTCGGGTGGCTCTGGGGCCAACGTCCTGACTTTC.

This clonotype was detected only a few times. This sequence joins TRBV19 and TRBJ2-7, with D uncertain. CDR1 LNHDA and CDR2 SQIVND come from the germline V gene (reference sequence). The CDR3 runs 14 residues. The germline V and J ends were trimmed by 6 bases and 0 bases, with 12 bases remaining between them. The CDR3 is CASSPTVSSYEQYF. CDR3 in DNA: TGTGCCAGTAGCCCGACGGTGAGCTCCTACGAGCAGTACTTC.

The chain joins TRBV4-1 to TRBJ2-7, with D maybe TRBD1 (5 bases). V gave up 4 bases and J gave up 0 bases, with 10 bases separating them. Germline V gene data show CDR1 as MGHRA and CDR2 as YSYEKL. CDR3 length equals 14 residues. The CDR3 nucleotides read TGCGCCAGCAGCCCCCACAGGAGCTCCTACGAGCAGTACTTC. This sequence encodes CASSPHRSSYEQYF.

This chain joins TRBV12-3 or TRBV12-4 and TRBJ1-2; the match to TRBD1 covers 7 bases. Unmatched junction bases numbered 8, after V lost 3 bases and J lost 4 bases. This CDR3 has 15 residues. The CDR3 region is CASSLSGGYPYGYTF. Written as DNA, the CDR3 is TGTGCCAGCAGTTTGTCAGGGGGGTACCCCTATGGCTACACCTTC.

The chain uses TRBV4-2 and TRBJ2-7, with D hard to call. Germline values: CDR1 LGHNA, CDR2 YNFKEQ. CDR3 size: 14 residues. V lost 0 bases, J lost 0 bases, and 6 bases lay in between. For the CDR3, the DNA is TGTGCCAGCAGCCAAGAGATCCCCTCCTACGAGCAGTACTTC. Residues: CASSQEIPSYEQYF.